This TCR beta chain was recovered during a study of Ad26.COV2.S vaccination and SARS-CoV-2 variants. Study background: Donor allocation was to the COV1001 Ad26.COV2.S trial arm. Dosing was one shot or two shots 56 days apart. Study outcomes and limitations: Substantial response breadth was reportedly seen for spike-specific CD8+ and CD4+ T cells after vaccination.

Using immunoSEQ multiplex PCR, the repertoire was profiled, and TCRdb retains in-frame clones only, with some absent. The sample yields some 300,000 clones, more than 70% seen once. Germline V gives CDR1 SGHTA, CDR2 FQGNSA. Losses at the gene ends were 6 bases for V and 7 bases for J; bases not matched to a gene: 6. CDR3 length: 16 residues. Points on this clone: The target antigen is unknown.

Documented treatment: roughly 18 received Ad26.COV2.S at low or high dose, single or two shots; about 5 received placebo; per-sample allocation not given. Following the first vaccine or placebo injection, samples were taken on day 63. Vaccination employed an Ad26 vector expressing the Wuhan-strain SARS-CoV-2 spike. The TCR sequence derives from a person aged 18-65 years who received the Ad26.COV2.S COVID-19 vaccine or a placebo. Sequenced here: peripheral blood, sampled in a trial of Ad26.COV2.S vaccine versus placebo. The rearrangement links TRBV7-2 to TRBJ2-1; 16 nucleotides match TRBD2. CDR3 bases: TGTGCCAGCAGGGGACTAGCGGGGGGGCAGAAGAATGAGCAGTTCTTC. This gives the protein CASRGLAGGQKNEQFF.